The present TCR beta chain was sequenced within a study of PD-1 blockade in mismatch repair-deficient tumors. Study background: Patients had eleven to twelve mismatch repair-deficient cancer types, all previously treated and progressing. Regarding the study as a whole: After pembrolizumab, tumor-resident clones rose rapidly, then generally contracted before radiologic responses.

The CDR3 is 17 amino acids. V lost 2 bases to trimming and J lost 4 bases; unmatched junction nucleotides: 8. Looked up from germline, CDR1 is LNHDA and CDR2 is SQIVND (reference sequence). As regards this clone: No antigen is known for it.

Sequencing was performed with immunoSEQ multiplex PCR; in TCRdb, only in-frame clones are kept and a portion is missing. There are some 110,000 clones in the sample; approximately 80% occur only once, and 4% to 6% lies in the top ten. The TCR-sequenced patients were three responders to pembrolizumab. This receptor was identified in an adult with mismatch repair-deficient cancer. The sequences come from peripheral blood, collected just over 59 weeks after starting pembrolizumab. V gene TRBV19 combines with J gene TRBJ2-1; TRBD2 agrees at 10 bases. This CDR3 reads CASSIPSGRGSYNEQFF. The CDR3 DNA follows: TGTGCCAGTAGTATACCTAGCGGGAGAGGTAGTTACAATGAGCAGTTCTTC. The full variable domain, its missing parts supplied by reference TRBV19 and TRBJ2-1, is DGGITQSPKYLFRKEGQNVTLSCEQNLNHDAMYWYRQDPGQGLRLIYYSQIVNDFQKGDIAEGYSVSREKKESFPLTVTSAQKNPTAFYLCASSIPSGRGSYNEQFFGPGTRLTVL.